This T cell receptor beta chain is drawn from a study of T cell responses to AZD1222 COVID-19 vaccine. There are 14 residues in the CDR3. CDR1 and CDR2 from the germline V gene are SGHRS and YFSETQ. With 9 bases clipped from V and 2 bases from J, the junction kept 10 bases outside the gene matches. The method was immunoSEQ multiplex PCR; TCRdb's version includes in-frame clones alone and lacks a portion of them. Seen here are around 73,000 clones, roughly 89% observed once, and the top ten hold over 7.5%. General observations from the study: At baseline, just five or six AZD1222 recipients tested seropositive. Mostly white British, mostly female donors; authors suggested clonal diversity may be underestimated. Nearly half of spike-specific TCRs reportedly target unmutated variant regions.

A remark on this clone: Its antigen is not identified.

The input for sequencing was peripheral blood, taken 28 days after the second AZD1222 dose. This TCR was sampled from an adult who received the AZD1222 COVID-19 vaccine. The rearrangement links TRBV5-1 to TRBJ2-5; 7 positions match TRBD2. CDR3 loop: CATSREGTQETQYF. As DNA, the CDR3 is TGCGCCACGTCCAGGGAGGGCACTCAAGAGACCCAGTACTTC.